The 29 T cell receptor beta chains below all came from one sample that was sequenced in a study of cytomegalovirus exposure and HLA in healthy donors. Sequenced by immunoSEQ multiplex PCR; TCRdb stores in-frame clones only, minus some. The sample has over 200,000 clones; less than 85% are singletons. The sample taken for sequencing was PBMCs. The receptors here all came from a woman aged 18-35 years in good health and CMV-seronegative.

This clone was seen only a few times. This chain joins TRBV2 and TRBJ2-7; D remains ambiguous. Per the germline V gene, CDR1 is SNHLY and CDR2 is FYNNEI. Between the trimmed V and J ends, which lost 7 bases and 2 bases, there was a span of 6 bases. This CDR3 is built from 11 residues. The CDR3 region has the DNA TGTGCCAGCAAATACACCTACGAGCAGTACTTC. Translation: CASKYTYEQYF.

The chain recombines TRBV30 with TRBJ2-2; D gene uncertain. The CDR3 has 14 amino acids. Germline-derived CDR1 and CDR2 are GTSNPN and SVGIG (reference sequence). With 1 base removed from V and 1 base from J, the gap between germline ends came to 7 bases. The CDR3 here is CAWSARLNTGELFF. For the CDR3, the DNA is TGTGCCTGGAGTGCGAGGCTGAACACCGGGGAGCTGTTTTTT.

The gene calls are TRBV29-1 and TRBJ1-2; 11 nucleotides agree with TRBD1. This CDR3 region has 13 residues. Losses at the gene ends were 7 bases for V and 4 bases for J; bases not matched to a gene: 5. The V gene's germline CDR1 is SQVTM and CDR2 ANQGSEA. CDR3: CSGMGQGGYGYTF. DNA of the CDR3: TGCAGCGGGATGGGACAGGGGGGCTATGGCTACACCTTC.

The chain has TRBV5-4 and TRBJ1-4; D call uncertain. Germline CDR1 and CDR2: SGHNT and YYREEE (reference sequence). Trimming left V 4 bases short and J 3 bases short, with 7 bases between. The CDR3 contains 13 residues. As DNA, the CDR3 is TGTGCCAGCAGCCGGGCGGCTAATGAAAAACTGTTTTTT. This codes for CASSRAANEKLFF.

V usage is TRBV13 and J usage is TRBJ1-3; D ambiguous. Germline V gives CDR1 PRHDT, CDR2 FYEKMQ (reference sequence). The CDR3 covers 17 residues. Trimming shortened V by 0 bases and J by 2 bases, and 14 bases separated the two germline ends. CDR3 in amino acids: CASSLGGWAGAGNTIYF. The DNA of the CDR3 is TGTGCCAGCAGCTTAGGCGGTTGGGCAGGTGCTGGAAACACCATATATTTT.

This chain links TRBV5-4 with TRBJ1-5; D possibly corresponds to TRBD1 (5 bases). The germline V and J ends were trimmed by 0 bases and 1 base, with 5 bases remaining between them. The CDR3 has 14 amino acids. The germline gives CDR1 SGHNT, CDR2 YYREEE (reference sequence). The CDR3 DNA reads TGTGCCAGCAGCTTGGGGGGCAGCAATCAGCCCCAGCATTTT. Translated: CASSLGGSNQPQHF.

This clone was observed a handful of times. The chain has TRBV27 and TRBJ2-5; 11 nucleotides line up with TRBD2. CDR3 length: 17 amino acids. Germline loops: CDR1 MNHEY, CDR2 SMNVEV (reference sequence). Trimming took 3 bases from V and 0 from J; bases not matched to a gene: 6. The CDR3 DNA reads TGTGCCAGCAGTTTCTCGGGACTAGCGGTGTACCAAGAGACCCAGTACTTC. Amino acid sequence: CASSFSGLAVYQETQYF.

The CDR3 is CASSPQGTYEQYF. The CDR3 nucleotides are TGTGCCAGCAGCCCACAGGGGACCTACGAGCAGTACTTC. V usage is TRBV5-6 and J usage is TRBJ2-7, with 7 nucleotides matching TRBD1. CDR3 length equals 13 residues. Germline CDR1 SGHDT, CDR2 YYEEEE. Trimming at V came to 4 bases and at J to 2 bases, leaving 3 bases not matched to a gene. Full variable domain (remainder filled in from reference TRBV5-6 and TRBJ2-7): DAGVTQSPTHLIKTRGQQVTLRCSPKSGHDTVSWYQQALGQGPQFIFQYYEEEERQRGNFPDRFSGHQFPNYSSELNVNALLLGDSALYLCASSPQGTYEQYFGPGTRLTVT.

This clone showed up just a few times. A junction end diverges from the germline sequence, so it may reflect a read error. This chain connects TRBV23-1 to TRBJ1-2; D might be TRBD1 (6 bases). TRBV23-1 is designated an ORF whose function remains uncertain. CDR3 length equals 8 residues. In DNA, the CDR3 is TGCGCCAGCAGAACAGGGCCCTTC. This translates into CASRTGPF.

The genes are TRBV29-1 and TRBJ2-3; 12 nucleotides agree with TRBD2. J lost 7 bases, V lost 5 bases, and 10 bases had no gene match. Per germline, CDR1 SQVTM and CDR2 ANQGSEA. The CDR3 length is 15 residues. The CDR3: CSVTTSGSGRYTQYF. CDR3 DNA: TGCAGCGTTACGACTAGCGGGAGTGGAAGATATACGCAGTATTTT.

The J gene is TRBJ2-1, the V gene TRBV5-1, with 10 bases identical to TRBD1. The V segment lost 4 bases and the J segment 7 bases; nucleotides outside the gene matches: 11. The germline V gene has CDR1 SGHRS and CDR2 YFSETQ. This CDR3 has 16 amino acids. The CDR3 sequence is CASSLTGTGVENEQFF. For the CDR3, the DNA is TGCGCCAGCAGCCTCACCGGGACAGGGGTGGAAAATGAGCAGTTCTTC.

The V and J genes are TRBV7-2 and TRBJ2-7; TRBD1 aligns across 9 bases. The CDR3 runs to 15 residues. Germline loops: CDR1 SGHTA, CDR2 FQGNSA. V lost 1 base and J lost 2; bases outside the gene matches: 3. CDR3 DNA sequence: TGTGCCAGCAGCTTAGTGGGGACAGGGACCTACGAGCAGTACTTC. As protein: CASSLVGTGTYEQYF.

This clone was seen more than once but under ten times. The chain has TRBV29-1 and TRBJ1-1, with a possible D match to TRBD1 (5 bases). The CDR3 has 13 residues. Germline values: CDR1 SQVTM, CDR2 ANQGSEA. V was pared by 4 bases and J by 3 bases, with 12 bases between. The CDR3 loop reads CSVGSGTDTEAFF. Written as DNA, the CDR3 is TGCAGCGTTGGCTCCGGGACGGACACTGAAGCTTTCTTT.

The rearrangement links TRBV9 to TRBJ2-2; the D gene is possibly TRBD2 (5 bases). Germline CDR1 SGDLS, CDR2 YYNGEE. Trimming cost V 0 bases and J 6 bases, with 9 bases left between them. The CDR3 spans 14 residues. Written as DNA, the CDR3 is TGTGCCAGCAGCGTAGATAGCGTACCCGGGGAGCTGTTTTTT. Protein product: CASSVDSVPGELFF.

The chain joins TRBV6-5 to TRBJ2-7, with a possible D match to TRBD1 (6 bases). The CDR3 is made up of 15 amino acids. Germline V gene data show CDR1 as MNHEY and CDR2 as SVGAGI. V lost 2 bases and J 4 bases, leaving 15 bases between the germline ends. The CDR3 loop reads CASSYAQGNFYEQYF. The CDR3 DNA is TGTGCCAGCAGTTACGCGCAGGGGAATTTTTACGAGCAGTACTTC.

CDR3 residues: CAWSLGDGQPQHF. CDR3 nucleotide sequence: TGTGCCTGGAGCCTGGGGGATGGCCAGCCCCAGCATTTT. The chain has TRBV30 and TRBJ1-5, with D possibly TRBD1 on 5 matching bases. The CDR3 has 13 residues. The germline CDR1 and CDR2 sequences are GTSNPN and SVGIG (reference sequence). V was clipped by 3 bases and J by 7 bases, with 13 bases between them. Combining the CDR3 with reference TRBV30 and TRBJ1-5 gives the whole variable domain SQTIHQWPATLVQPVGSPLSLECTVEGTSNPNLYWYRQAAGRGLQLLFYSVGIGQISSEVPQNLSASRPQDRQFILSSKKLLLSDSGFYLCAWSLGDGQPQHFGDGTRLSIL.

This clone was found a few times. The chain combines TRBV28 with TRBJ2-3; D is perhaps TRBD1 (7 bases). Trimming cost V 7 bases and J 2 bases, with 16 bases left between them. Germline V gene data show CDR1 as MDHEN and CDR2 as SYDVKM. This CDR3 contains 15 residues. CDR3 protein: CASNQGGVDTDTQYF. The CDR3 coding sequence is TGTGCCAGCAATCAGGGGGGAGTGGACACAGATACGCAGTATTTT.

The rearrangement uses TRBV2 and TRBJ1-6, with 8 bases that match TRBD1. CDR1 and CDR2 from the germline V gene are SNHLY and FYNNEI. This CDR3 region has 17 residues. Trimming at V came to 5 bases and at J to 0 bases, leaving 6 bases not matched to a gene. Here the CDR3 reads CASSRQGTSSYNSPLHF. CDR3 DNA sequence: TGTGCCAGCAGTCGACAGGGGACGAGCTCCTATAATTCACCCCTCCACTTT.

The CDR3 nucleotides are TGTGCCAGCAGCTCGGGGGGAGCTAATGAAAAACTGTTTTTT. Protein sequence: CASSSGGANEKLFF. V gene TRBV5-4 combines with J gene TRBJ1-4, with a tentative D call TRBD1 (5 bases). This CDR3 has 14 amino acids. V was cut by 3 bases and J by 3 bases, with 9 bases left in between. CDR1 is SGHNT, CDR2 YYREEE, per germline (reference sequence).

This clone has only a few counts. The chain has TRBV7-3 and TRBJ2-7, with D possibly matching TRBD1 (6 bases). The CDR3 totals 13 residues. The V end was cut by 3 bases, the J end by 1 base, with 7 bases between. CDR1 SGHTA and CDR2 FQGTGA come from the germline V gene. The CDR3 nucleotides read TGTGCCAGCAGCTTTGGACAGTCCTACGAGCAGTACTTC. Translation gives CASSFGQSYEQYF.

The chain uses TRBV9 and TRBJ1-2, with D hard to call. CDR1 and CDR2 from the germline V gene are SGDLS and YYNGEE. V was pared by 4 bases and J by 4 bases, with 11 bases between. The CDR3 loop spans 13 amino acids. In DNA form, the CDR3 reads TGTGCCAGCAGCCCTGGGGTTTTCTATGGCTACACCTTC. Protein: CASSPGVFYGYTF.

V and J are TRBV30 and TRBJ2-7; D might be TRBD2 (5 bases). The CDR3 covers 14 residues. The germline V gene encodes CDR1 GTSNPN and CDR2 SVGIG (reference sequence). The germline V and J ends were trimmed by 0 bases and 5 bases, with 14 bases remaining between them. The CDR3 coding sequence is TGTGCCTGGAGTGTACGGCTAGCAAACGACGAGCAGTACTTC. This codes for CAWSVRLANDEQYF.

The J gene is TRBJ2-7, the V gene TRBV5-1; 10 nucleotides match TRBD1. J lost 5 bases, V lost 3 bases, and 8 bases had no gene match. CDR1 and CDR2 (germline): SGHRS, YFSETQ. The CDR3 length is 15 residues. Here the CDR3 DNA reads TGCGCCAGCAGCTCGGTGACAGGGGGCGTGAACGAGCAGTACTTC. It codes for CASSSVTGGVNEQYF. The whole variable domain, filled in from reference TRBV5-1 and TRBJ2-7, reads KAGVTQTPRYLIKTRGQQVTLSCSPISGHRSVSWYQQTPGQGLQFLFEYFSETQRNKGNFPGRFSGRQFSNSRSEMNVSTLELGDSALYLCASSSVTGGVNEQYFGPGTRLTVT.

The CDR3 coding sequence is TGTGCCAGCAGCCGAGGTCTACAGTACGAGCAGTACTTC. Its translation is CASSRGLQYEQYF. This chain joins TRBV7-2 and TRBJ2-7, with unresolved D. Trimming cost V 5 bases and J 4 bases, with 12 bases left between them. Germline V gene lookup returns CDR1 SGHTA and CDR2 FQGNSA. The CDR3 has 13 residues.

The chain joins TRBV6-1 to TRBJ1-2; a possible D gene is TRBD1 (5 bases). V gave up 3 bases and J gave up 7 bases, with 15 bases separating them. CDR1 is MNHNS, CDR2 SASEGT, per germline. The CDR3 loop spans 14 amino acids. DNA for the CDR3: TGTGCCAGCAGTGAGGGCAGGGAATGGGCTGGCTACACCTTC. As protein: CASSEGREWAGYTF.

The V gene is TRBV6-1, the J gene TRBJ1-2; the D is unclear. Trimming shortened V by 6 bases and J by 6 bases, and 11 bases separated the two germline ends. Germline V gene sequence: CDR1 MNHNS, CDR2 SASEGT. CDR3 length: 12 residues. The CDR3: CASRSTPDGYTF. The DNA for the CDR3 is TGTGCCAGCAGGTCGACTCCCGATGGCTACACCTTC.

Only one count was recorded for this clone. Here the CDR3 reads CASGDPGLPVQYF. The DNA of the CDR3 is TGCGCCAGCGGAGATCCGGGACTTCCAGTGCAGTACTTC. This chain joins TRBV5-1 and TRBJ2-7; a weak D match, TRBD2 (6 bases). The CDR3 totals 13 residues. Trimming shortened V by 7 bases and J by 9 bases, and 20 bases separated the two germline ends. CDR1 SGHRS and CDR2 YFSETQ come from the germline V gene.

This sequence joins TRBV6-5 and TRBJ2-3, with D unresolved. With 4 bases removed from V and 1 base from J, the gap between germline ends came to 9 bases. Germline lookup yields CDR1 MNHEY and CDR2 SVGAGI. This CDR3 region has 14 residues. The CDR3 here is CASSSSTGTDTQYF. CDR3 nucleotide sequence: TGTGCCAGCAGTTCATCGACGGGCACAGATACGCAGTATTTT.

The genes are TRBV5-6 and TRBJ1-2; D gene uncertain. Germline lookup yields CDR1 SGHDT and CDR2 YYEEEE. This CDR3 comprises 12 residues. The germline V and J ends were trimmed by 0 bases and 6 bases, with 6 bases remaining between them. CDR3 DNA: TGTGCCAGCAGCTTGGACCGAGATGGCTACACCTTC. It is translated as CASSLDRDGYTF.